Below are 15 T cell receptor beta chains sequenced from a single sample in a study of blood T cell repertoires in COVID-19. The assay was immunoSEQ multiplex PCR, and TCRdb's table has in-frame clones only and misses some. Seen here are 120,000 to 150,000 clones, more than 65% observed once, and the top ten hold around 4%. The source material was peripheral blood. These receptors originate from a man in his 60s with acute or convalescent COVID-19.

The genes are TRBV7-9 and TRBJ1-1, with D possibly being TRBD1 (5 bases). Germline CDR1 SEHNR, CDR2 FQNEAQ (reference sequence). V gave up 5 bases and J gave up 1 base, with 11 bases separating them. This CDR3 has 14 residues. In DNA form, the CDR3 reads TGTGCCAGCAGCCCGCGGGGGGGGAACACTGAAGCTTTCTTT. Translation: CASSPRGGNTEAFF.

The chain has TRBV19 and TRBJ1-5, with TRBD1 identical over 8 bases. The CDR3 extends over 16 amino acids. Germline values: CDR1 LNHDA, CDR2 SQIVND (reference sequence). After removal of 3 bases from V and 3 bases from J, the junction contained 7 bases not matched to a gene. The CDR3 sequence is CASSITGGSINQPQHF. The CDR3 coding sequence is TGTGCCAGTAGTATCACAGGGGGGAGCATCAATCAGCCCCAGCATTTT.

The rearrangement uses TRBV7-2 and TRBJ1-2; 7 nucleotides line up with TRBD1. This CDR3 region has 14 residues. Germline values: CDR1 SGHTA, CDR2 FQGNSA. V lost 3 bases and J lost 8; bases outside the gene matches: 9. The CDR3 DNA follows: TGTGCCAGCAGCTTCAGGGGGGCGCTGGGGGGCTACACCTTC. Translated: CASSFRGALGGYTF. Supplemented by reference TRBV7-2 and TRBJ1-2, the full variable domain reads GAGVSQSPSNKVTEKGKDVELRCDPISGHTALYWYRQSLGQGLEFLIYFQGNSAPDKSGLPSDRFSAERTGGSVSTLTIQRTQQEDSAVYLCASSFRGALGGYTFGSGTRLTVV.

V usage is TRBV11-1 and J usage is TRBJ2-7; 13 positions agree with TRBD2. Germline V gene lookup returns CDR1 SGHAT and CDR2 FQDESV (reference sequence). This CDR3 has 14 residues. Trimming removed 4 bases from V and 5 bases from J; junction bases left unmatched: 2. CDR3 sequence reads: CASSWTSGSDEQYF. In nucleotides, the CDR3 is TGTGCCAGCAGCTGGACTAGCGGGAGTGACGAGCAGTACTTC.

Only one count was recorded for this clone. V and J are TRBV19 and TRBJ2-1; TRBD2 matches 13 bases. Germline V gene sequence: CDR1 LNHDA, CDR2 SQIVND (reference sequence). The J segment lost 4 bases and the V segment lost 4 bases, leaving 4 bases of the junction unmatched. CDR3 size: 16 residues. This CDR3 is CASSTSGLAGYNEQFF. For the CDR3, the DNA is TGTGCCAGTAGTACCTCGGGACTAGCGGGATACAATGAGCAGTTCTTC.

This clone was detected once. The chain couples TRBV4-1 to TRBJ2-7; 7 positions match TRBD2. This CDR3 region has 16 residues. In germline, CDR1 is MGHRA, CDR2 YSYEKL. The J segment lost 4 bases and the V segment lost 2 bases, leaving 11 bases of the junction unmatched. For the CDR3, the DNA is TGCGCCAGCAGCCAAACTAGCGCGAATGAGGCGTACGAGCAGTACTTC. It translates to CASSQTSANEAYEQYF.

The J gene is TRBJ2-2, the V gene TRBV27; D uncertain. In germline, CDR1 is MNHEY, CDR2 SMNVEV (reference sequence). The CDR3 covers 14 residues. Trimming pared 6 bases from V and 2 bases from J, leaving 10 bases between. The DNA for the CDR3 is TGTGCCAGCAGCCCAGGCACCAACACCGGGGAGCTGTTTTTT. Residues: CASSPGTNTGELFF.

The chain has TRBV7-9 and TRBJ1-2; D call uncertain. The germline V gene encodes CDR1 SEHNR and CDR2 FQNEAQ (reference sequence). V lost 2 bases and J lost 5, with 15 bases in between. CDR3 length: 15 residues. The DNA for the CDR3 is TGTGCCAGCAGCTTAAGTGCGGGCGCGGGTTATGGCTACACCTTC. Residues: CASSLSAGAGYGYTF.

This clone was counted once. The chain links TRBV7-3 to TRBJ2-1, with 9 bases lining up with TRBD2. Trimming at V came to 1 base and at J to 4 bases, leaving 8 bases not matched to a gene. CDR1 SGHTA and CDR2 FQGTGA come from the germline V gene. The CDR3 sequence is 17 residues long. CDR3 protein: CASSLILASGNYNEQFF. DNA for the CDR3: TGTGCCAGCAGCTTAATCTTGGCTAGCGGGAATTACAATGAGCAGTTCTTC.

The CDR3 reads CASSSPPGGVGSGELFF. DNA of the CDR3: TGCGCCAGCAGCTCCCCACCGGGAGGCGTCGGCTCCGGGGAGCTGTTTTTT. The rearrangement joins TRBV5-1 to TRBJ2-2, with 7 bases identical to TRBD2. Germline-derived CDR1 and CDR2 are SGHRS and YFSETQ. The CDR3 consists of 17 residues. V shed 3 bases and J 6 bases; nucleotides not matched to a gene: 14. Using reference TRBV5-1 and TRBJ2-2 for the parts outside the CDR3, the full variable domain is KAGVTQTPRYLIKTRGQQVTLSCSPISGHRSVSWYQQTPGQGLQFLFEYFSETQRNKGNFPGRFSGRQFSNSRSEMNVSTLELGDSALYLCASSSPPGGVGSGELFFGEGSRLTVL.

CDR3 sequence: CASSQSHWTSLYEQYF. The CDR3 DNA is TGTGCCAGCAGCCAGTCTCACTGGACTAGCTTGTACGAGCAGTACTTC. This chain connects TRBV14 to TRBJ2-7; 8 bases fit TRBD2. CDR1 and CDR2 (germline): SGHDN, FVKESK. The CDR3 totals 16 residues. V lost 3 bases to trimming and J lost 4 bases; unmatched junction nucleotides: 11.

V gene TRBV6-5 combines with J gene TRBJ1-6; D is unresolved. This CDR3 has 13 amino acids. Trimming pared 0 bases from V and 9 bases from J, leaving 6 bases between. Germline lookup yields CDR1 MNHEY and CDR2 SVGAGI. CDR3 region: CASSYSHSSPLHF. The CDR3 nucleotides are TGTGCCAGCAGTTACTCGCACAGTTCACCCCTCCACTTT.

The chain recombines TRBV3-1 (or the pseudogene TRBV3-2) with TRBJ2-1; TRBD2 might be the D (6 bases). CDR3 length equals 14 residues. Trimming removed 6 bases at V and 5 bases at J, with 14 bases between. Looked up from germline, CDR1 is LGHDT and CDR2 is YNNKEL (reference sequence). CDR3 DNA sequence: TGTGCCAGCAGTTGGGGACTCTCACACAATGAGCAGTTCTTC. This sequence encodes CASSWGLSHNEQFF.

This chain links TRBV2 with TRBJ2-7; TRBD2 matches at 10 bases. Germline values: CDR1 SNHLY, CDR2 FYNNEI. Trimming removed 6 bases from V and 3 bases from J; junction bases left unmatched: 5. The CDR3 totals 14 residues. DNA for the CDR3: TGTGCCAGCAGCAAACTAGCGGGACGCTACGAGCAGTACTTC. This sequence encodes CASSKLAGRYEQYF.

The genes are TRBV5-4 and TRBJ1-2; D perhaps matches TRBD1 (5 bases). The CDR3 contains 15 residues. Trimming stripped 7 bases from V and 4 bases from J, with 20 bases between. Germline V lookup: CDR1 SGHNT, CDR2 YYREEE (reference sequence). The CDR3: CASFPKTGERYGYTF. The CDR3 nucleotides read TGTGCCAGCTTCCCCAAAACGGGGGAGCGCTATGGCTACACCTTC. Using reference TRBV5-4 and TRBJ1-2 for the parts outside the CDR3, the full variable domain is ETGVTQSPTHLIKTRGQQVTLRCSSQSGHNTVSWYQQALGQGPQFIFQYYREEENGRGNFPPRFSGLQFPNYSSELNVNALELDDSALYLCASFPKTGERYGYTFGSGTRLTVV.